This T cell receptor beta chain was recorded in a study of blood T cell repertoires in COVID-19. This table comes from immunoSEQ multiplex PCR, and its TCRdb copy is limited to in-frame clones, with some not included. The sample lists 100,000 to 150,000 clones, over 75% occurring once. With 6 bases removed from V and 0 bases from J, the gap between germline ends came to 12 bases. The length of the CDR3 is 15 residues. CDR1 is LNHDA and CDR2 is SQIVND in the germline V gene (reference sequence). The sequence was collected from a man aged 60 to 75 with acute or convalescent COVID-19. The chain carries TRBV19 and TRBJ1-5, with a tentative D call TRBD1 (6 bases). The sequencing sample was made of peripheral blood. Here the CDR3 reads CASSPDRNSNQPQHF. CDR3 nucleotides: TGTGCCAGTAGCCCGGACAGAAATAGCAATCAGCCCCAGCATTTT.